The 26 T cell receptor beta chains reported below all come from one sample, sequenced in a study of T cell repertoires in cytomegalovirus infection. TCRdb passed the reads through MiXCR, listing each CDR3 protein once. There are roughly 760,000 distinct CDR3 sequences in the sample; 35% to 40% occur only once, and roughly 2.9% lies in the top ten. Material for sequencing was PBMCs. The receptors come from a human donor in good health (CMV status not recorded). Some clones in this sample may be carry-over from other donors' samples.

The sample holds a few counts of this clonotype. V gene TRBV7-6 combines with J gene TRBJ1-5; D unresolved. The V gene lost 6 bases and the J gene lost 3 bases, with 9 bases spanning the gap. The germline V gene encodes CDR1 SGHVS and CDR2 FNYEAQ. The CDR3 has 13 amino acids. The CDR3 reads CASSPYFNQPQHF. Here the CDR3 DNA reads TGTGCCAGCAGTCCCTATTTCAATCAGCCCCAGCATTTT.

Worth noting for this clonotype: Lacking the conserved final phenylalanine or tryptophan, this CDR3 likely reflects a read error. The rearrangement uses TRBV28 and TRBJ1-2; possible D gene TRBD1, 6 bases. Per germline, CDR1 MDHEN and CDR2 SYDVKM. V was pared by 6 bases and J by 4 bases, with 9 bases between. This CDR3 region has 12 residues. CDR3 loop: CASSDRIYGYTC. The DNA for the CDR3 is TGTGCCAGCAGCGACAGGATCTATGGCTACACCTGC.

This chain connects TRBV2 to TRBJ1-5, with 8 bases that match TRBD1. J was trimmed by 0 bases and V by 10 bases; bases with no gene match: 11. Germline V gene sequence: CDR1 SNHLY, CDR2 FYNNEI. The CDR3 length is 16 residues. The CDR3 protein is CATNRDRTYSNQPQHF. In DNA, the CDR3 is TGTGCCACTAACCGGGACAGGACTTATAGCAATCAGCCCCAGCATTTT. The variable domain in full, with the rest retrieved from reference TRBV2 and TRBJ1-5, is EPEVTQTPSHQVTQMGQEVILRCVPISNHLYFYWYRQILGQKVEFLVSFYNNEISEKSEIFDDQFSVERPDGSNFTLKIRSTKLEDSAMYFCATNRDRTYSNQPQHFGDGTRLSIL.

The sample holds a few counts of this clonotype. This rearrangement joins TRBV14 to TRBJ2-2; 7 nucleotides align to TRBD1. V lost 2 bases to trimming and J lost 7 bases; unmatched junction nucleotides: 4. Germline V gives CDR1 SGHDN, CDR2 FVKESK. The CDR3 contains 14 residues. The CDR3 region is CASSQTGVDGELFF. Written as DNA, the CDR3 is TGTGCCAGCAGCCAAACAGGGGTGGACGGGGAGCTGTTTTTT.

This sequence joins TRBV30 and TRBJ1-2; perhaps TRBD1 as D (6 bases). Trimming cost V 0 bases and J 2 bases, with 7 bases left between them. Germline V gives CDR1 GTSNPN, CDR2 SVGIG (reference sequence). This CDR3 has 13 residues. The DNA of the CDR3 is TGTGCCTGGAGTGTCACAGGGAACTATGGCTACACCTTC. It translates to CAWSVTGNYGYTF.

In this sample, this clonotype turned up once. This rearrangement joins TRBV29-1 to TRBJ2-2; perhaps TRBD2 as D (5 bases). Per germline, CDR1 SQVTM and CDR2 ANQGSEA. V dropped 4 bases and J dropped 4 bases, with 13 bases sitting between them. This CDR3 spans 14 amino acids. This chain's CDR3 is CSVGGLPATGELFF. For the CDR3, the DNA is TGCAGCGTTGGAGGGCTCCCTGCCACCGGGGAGCTGTTTTTT.

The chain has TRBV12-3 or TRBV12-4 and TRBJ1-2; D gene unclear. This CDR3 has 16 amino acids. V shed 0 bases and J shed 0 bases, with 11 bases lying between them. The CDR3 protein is CASSLATRIANYGYTF. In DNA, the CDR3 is TGTGCCAGCAGTTTAGCGACACGGATAGCTAACTATGGCTACACCTTC.

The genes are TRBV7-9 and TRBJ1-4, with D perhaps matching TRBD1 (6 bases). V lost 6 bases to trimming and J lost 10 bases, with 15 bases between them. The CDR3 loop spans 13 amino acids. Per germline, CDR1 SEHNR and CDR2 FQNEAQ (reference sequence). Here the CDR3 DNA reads TGTGCCAGCAGGGACGGGACAATCGGAAAACTGTTTTTT. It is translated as CASRDGTIGKLFF.

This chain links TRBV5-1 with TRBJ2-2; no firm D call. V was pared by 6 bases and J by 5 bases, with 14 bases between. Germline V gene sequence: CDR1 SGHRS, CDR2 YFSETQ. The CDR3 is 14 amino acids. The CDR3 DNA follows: TGCGCCAGCAACGGGTTGCCCCCAACCGGGGAGCTGTTTTTT. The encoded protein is CASNGLPPTGELFF.

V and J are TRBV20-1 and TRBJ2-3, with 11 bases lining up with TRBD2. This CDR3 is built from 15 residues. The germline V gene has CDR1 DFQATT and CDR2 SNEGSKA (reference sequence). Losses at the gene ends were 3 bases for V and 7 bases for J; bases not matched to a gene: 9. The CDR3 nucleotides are TGCAGTGCTAGTTGGAATAGCGGGAGGGGAAATACGCAGTATTTT. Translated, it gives CSASWNSGRGNTQYF.

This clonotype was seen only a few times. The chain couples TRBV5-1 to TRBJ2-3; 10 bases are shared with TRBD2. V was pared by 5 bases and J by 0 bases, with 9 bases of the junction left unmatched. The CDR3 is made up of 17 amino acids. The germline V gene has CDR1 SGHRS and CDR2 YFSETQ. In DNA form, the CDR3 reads TGCGCCAGCAGTTTGATAGCGGGGGGCACAAGCACAGATACGCAGTATTTT. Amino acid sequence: CASSLIAGGTSTDTQYF.

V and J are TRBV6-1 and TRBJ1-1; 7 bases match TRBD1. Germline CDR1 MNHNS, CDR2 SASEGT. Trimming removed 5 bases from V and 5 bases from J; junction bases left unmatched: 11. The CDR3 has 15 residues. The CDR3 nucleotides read TGTGCCAGCAGTTACGAGGGGGCGCCGGGGACTGAAGCTTTCTTT. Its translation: CASSYEGAPGTEAFF.

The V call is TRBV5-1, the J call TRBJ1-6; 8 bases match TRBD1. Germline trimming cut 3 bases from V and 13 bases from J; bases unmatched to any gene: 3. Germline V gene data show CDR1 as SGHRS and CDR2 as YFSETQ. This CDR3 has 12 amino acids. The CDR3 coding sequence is TGCGCCAGCAGCTGGACAGGGTTTCCCCTCCACTTT. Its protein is CASSWTGFPLHF.

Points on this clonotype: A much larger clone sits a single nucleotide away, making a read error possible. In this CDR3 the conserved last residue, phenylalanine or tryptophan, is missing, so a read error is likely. The CDR3 region is CVTSTRLAGGVEQYL. The CDR3 DNA sequence: TGTGTCACATCCACTCGACTAGCGGGAGGTGTCGAGCAGTACTTA. This chain connects TRBV28 to TRBJ2-7, with 13 bases aligning to TRBD2. CDR1 and CDR2 (germline): MDHEN, SYDVKM. This CDR3 contains 15 residues.

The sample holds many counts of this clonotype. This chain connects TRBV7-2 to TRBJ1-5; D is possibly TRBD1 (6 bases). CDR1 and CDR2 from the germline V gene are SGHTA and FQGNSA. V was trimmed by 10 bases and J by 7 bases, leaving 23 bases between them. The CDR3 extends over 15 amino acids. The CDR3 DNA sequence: TGTGCCACCGCACGAAATGGGGGCGAAGGGCAGCCCCAGCATTTT. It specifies CATARNGGEGQPQHF.

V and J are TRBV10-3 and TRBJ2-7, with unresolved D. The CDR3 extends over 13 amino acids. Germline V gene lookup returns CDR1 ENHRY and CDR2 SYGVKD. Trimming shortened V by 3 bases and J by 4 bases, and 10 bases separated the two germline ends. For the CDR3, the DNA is TGTGCCATCAGTGACGTTAGCTTATACGAGCAGTACTTC. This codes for CAISDVSLYEQYF.

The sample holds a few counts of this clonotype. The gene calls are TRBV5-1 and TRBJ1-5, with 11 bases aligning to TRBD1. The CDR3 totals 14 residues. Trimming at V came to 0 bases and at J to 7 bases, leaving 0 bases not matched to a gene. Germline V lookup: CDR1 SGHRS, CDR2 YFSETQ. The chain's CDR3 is CASSLGTGGQPQHF. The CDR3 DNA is TGCGCCAGCAGCTTGGGGACAGGGGGCCAGCCCCAGCATTTT.

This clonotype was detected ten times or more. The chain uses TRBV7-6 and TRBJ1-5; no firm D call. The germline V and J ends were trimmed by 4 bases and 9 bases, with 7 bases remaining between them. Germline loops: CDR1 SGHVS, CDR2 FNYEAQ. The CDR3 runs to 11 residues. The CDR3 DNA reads TGTGCCAGCAGCTCCCCTGGGCCCCAGCATTTT. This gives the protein CASSSPGPQHF.

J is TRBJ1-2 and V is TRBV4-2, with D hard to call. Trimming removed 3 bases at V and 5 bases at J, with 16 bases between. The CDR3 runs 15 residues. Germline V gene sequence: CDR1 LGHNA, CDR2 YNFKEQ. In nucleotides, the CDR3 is TGTGCCAGCAGCCAGGACCGGGGAGTCGGATATGGCTACACCTTC. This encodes CASSQDRGVGYGYTF.

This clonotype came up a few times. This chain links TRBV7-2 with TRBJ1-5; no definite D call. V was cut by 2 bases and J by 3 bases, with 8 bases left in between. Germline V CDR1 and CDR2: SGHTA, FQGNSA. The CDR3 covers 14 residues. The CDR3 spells CASSLILLNQPQHF. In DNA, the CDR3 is TGTGCCAGCAGCTTAATACTCCTCAATCAGCCCCAGCATTTT.

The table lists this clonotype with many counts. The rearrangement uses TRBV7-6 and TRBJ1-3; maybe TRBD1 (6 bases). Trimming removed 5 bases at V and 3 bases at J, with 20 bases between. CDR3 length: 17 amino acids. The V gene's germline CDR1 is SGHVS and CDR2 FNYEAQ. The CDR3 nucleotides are TGTGCCAGCAGCCCTAGAAGGACAGCGGTACTTGGAAACACCATATATTTT. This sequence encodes CASSPRRTAVLGNTIYF.

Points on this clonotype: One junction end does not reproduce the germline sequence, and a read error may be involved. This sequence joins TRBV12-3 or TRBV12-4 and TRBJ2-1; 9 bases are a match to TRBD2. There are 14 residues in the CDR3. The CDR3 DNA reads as TGTGCCAGCAGTTTAGTGGACGGGAAGCGGGAGGTGGCCTTC. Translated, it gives CASSLVDGKREVAF.

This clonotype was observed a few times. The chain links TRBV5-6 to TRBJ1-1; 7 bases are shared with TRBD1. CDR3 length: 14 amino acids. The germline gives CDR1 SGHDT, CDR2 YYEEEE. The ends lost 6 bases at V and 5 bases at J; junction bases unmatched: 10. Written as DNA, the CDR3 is TGTGCCAGCATAGGGCTCGGCAGGGGGACTGAAGCTTTCTTT. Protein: CASIGLGRGTEAFF.

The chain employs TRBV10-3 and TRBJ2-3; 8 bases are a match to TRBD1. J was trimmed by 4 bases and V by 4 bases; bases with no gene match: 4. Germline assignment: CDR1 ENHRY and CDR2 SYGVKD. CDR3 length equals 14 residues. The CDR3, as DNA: TGTGCCATCAGTGGGACAGGGCCACCAGATACGCAGTATTTT. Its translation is CAISGTGPPDTQYF.

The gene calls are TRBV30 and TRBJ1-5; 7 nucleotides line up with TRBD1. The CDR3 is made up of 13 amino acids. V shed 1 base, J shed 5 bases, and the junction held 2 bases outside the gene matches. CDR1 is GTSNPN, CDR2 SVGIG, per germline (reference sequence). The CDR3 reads CAWSGQGDQPQHF. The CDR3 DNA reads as TGTGCCTGGAGTGGACAGGGAGATCAGCCCCAGCATTTT.

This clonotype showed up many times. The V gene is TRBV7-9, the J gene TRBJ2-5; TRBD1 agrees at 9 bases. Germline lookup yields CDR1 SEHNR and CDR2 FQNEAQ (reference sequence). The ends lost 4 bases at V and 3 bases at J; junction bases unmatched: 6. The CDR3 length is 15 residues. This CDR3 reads CASSYLGTGKETQYF. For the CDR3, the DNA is TGTGCCAGCAGCTATTTAGGGACAGGGAAAGAGACCCAGTACTTC. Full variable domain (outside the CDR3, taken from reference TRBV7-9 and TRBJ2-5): DTGVSQNPRHKITKRGQNVTFRCDPISEHNRLYWYRQTLGQGPEFLTYFQNEAQLEKSRLLSDRFSAERPKGSFSTLEIQRTEQGDSAMYLCASSYLGTGKETQYFGPGTRLLVL.